The T cell receptor beta chain under discussion was sequenced for a study of blood T cell repertoires in COVID-19. The overall study: Donors in the United States, Italy and Spain gave samples during acute or convalescent COVID-19.

This clone appeared a few times. Method: immunoSEQ multiplex PCR; TCRdb's copy keeps in-frame clones and lacks some. The repertoire consists of 170,000 or so clones, with about 86% occurring once and the leading ten covering approximately 0.93%. This CDR3 region has 13 residues. Trimming took 0 bases from V and 7 from J, leaving 11 bases between them. Germline lookup yields CDR1 SGHRS and CDR2 YFSETQ. This receptor was taken from a woman aged 18-35 years who had recovered from COVID-19. Sequenced sample: peripheral blood. V usage is TRBV5-1 and J usage is TRBJ2-7, with a weak D call TRBD2 (6 bases). The CDR3 DNA reads as TGCGCCAGCAGCTTGGCAGGGAGGTCGGAGCAGTACTTC. Amino acid sequence: CASSLAGRSEQYF.